The 16 T cell receptor beta chains reported below all come from one sample, sequenced in a study of blood T cell repertoires in COVID-19. Clones were read by immunoSEQ multiplex PCR, and TCRdb kept only the in-frame ones, dropping some. The sample gives about 270,000 clones, over 75% of which show up once; 15% to 17% is in the top ten. The sequencing sample was made of PBMCs or T cells enriched from blood (not recorded which). The receptor set was obtained from a man younger than 30 who had recovered from COVID-19.

This sequence joins TRBV20-1 and TRBJ2-3, with 7 positions matching TRBD2. Unmatched junction bases numbered 3, after V lost 3 bases and J lost 0 bases. The V gene's germline CDR1 is DFQATT and CDR2 SNEGSKA (reference sequence). There are 14 residues in the CDR3. The CDR3 DNA reads as TGCAGTGCTAGTATGGGACTAAGCACAGATACGCAGTATTTT. Translated: CSASMGLSTDTQYF.

The rearrangement links TRBV7-6 to TRBJ1-1, with TRBD1 matching 8 bases. V shed 6 bases and J 1 base; nucleotides not matched to a gene: 7. Germline CDR1 SGHVS, CDR2 FNYEAQ. The CDR3 extends over 15 amino acids. CDR3 sequence (DNA): TGTGCCAGCAGTCCCTGGACAGGGACGAACACTGAAGCTTTCTTT. Encoded protein: CASSPWTGTNTEAFF. Filled out from reference TRBV7-6 and TRBJ1-1, the complete variable domain reads GAGVSQSPRYKVTKRGQDVALRCDPISGHVSLYWYRQALGQGPEFLTYFNYEAQQDKSGLPNDRFSAERPEGSISTLTIQRTEQRDSAMYRCASSPWTGTNTEAFFGQGTRLTVV.

This chain connects TRBV30 to TRBJ1-6; D remains ambiguous. V was clipped by 7 bases and J by 3 bases, with 13 bases between them. The CDR3 is made up of 14 amino acids. Germline V gene sequence: CDR1 GTSNPN, CDR2 SVGIG (reference sequence). The CDR3 DNA reads TGTGCCTCCACAAAGCGAGGCTATAATTCACCCCTCCACTTT. Translation: CASTKRGYNSPLHF.

This rearrangement joins TRBV4-1 to TRBJ1-2; D is ambiguous. V was trimmed by 0 bases and J by 4 bases, leaving 9 bases between them. Germline CDR1 and CDR2: MGHRA and YSYEKL. This CDR3 spans 14 amino acids. CDR3: CASSQDFPGYGYTF. The DNA of the CDR3 is TGCGCCAGCAGCCAAGATTTTCCGGGCTATGGCTACACCTTC.

The chain links TRBV5-1 to TRBJ1-1, with 7 bases fitting TRBD1. The CDR3 is made up of 14 amino acids. Losses at the gene ends were 3 bases for V and 2 bases for J; bases not matched to a gene: 4. Per the germline V gene, CDR1 is SGHRS and CDR2 is YFSETQ. The CDR3 coding sequence is TGCGCCAGCAGCTCGGGACAGTCAAACACTGAAGCTTTCTTT. It is translated as CASSSGQSNTEAFF.

This clone has more than one count but fewer than ten. The chain recombines TRBV4-1 with TRBJ2-5; D might be TRBD2 (6 bases). The germline V gene encodes CDR1 MGHRA and CDR2 YSYEKL. Deletions cut 0 bases from V and 5 bases from J, with 10 bases between. The CDR3 spans 14 residues. This CDR3 reads CASSQESSGETQYF. CDR3 bases: TGCGCCAGCAGCCAAGAATCCAGCGGGGAGACCCAGTACTTC.

The rearrangement joins TRBV5-4 to TRBJ2-7, with D perhaps matching TRBD1 (5 bases). CDR3 length: 13 amino acids. V was pared by 0 bases and J by 2 bases, with 6 bases between. The germline V gene encodes CDR1 SGHNT and CDR2 YYREEE (reference sequence). CDR3 residues: CASSLGGTYEQYF. The CDR3 region has the DNA TGTGCCAGCAGCTTGGGGGGCACCTACGAGCAGTACTTC.

J is TRBJ1-4 and V is TRBV11-2; 7 nucleotides line up with TRBD1. V shed 5 bases, J shed 0 bases, and the junction held 6 bases outside the gene matches. The germline V gene has CDR1 SGHAT and CDR2 FQNNGV. The length of the CDR3 is 16 residues. This CDR3 reads CASSQRQGTTNEKLFF. Here the CDR3 DNA reads TGTGCCAGCAGCCAAAGACAGGGAACAACTAATGAAAAACTGTTTTTT.

The chain employs TRBV2 and TRBJ1-2, with D uncertain. CDR1 and CDR2 from the germline V gene are SNHLY and FYNNEI. Trimming pared 8 bases from V and 2 bases from J, leaving 12 bases between. The CDR3 covers 13 residues. The CDR3 protein is CASLGFRNYGYTF. The CDR3, as DNA: TGTGCCAGCCTCGGATTCAGGAACTATGGCTACACCTTC.

This clone is a singleton in its sample. The sample carries other DNA sequences with the same CDR3. The CDR3 region is CASSPTSGNTGELFF. CDR3 DNA sequence: TGTGCCAGCAGCCCGACTAGCGGGAACACCGGGGAGCTGTTTTTT. The chain couples TRBV3-1 (or the pseudogene TRBV3-2) to TRBJ2-2, with TRBD2 identical over 9 bases. The CDR3 is 15 residues long. Trimming at V came to 4 bases and at J to 1 base, leaving 1 base not matched to a gene. The germline V gene has CDR1 LGHDT and CDR2 YNNKEL (reference sequence).

The chain uses TRBV6-4 and TRBJ2-7; D is unclear. V shed 7 bases and J shed 3 bases, with 13 bases lying between them. This CDR3 is 13 amino acids long. CDR1 and CDR2 from the germline V gene are MRHNA and SNTAGT. For the CDR3, the DNA is TGTGCCAGCAAGGAGAAGAAGGACTACGAGCAGTACTTC. Amino acid sequence: CASKEKKDYEQYF.

J is TRBJ2-7 and V is TRBV19, with a possible D match to TRBD1 (6 bases). CDR1 and CDR2 (germline): LNHDA, SQIVND (reference sequence). Trimming left V 3 bases short and J 2 bases short, with 14 bases between. There are 15 residues in the CDR3. The CDR3 coding sequence is TGTGCCAGTAGTATCGTAGGACAGAGACCCTACGAGCAGTACTTC. Translating it yields CASSIVGQRPYEQYF.

This clone has only a few counts. The chain has TRBV27 and TRBJ1-6, with D perhaps TRBD1 (6 bases). Per the germline V gene, CDR1 is MNHEY and CDR2 is SMNVEV (reference sequence). The germline V and J ends were trimmed by 2 bases and 8 bases, with 16 bases remaining between them. The CDR3 totals 16 residues. The DNA of the CDR3 is TGTGCCAGCAGTTTAGCCCCAACAGGGTGGGATTCACCCCTCCACTTT. It codes for CASSLAPTGWDSPLHF.

The rearrangement links TRBV5-6 to TRBJ1-2; 8 bases are a match to TRBD1. The V segment lost 4 bases and the J segment 6 bases; nucleotides outside the gene matches: 14. The CDR3 is 16 amino acids. Germline lookup yields CDR1 SGHDT and CDR2 YYEEEE. The CDR3 spells CASSLPRQGIVNGYTF. CDR3 nucleotides: TGTGCCAGCAGCCTACCCCGACAGGGGATTGTTAATGGCTACACCTTC.

This chain links TRBV2 with TRBJ2-7; 7 positions match TRBD2. CDR1 is SNHLY, CDR2 FYNNEI, per germline. The CDR3 has 13 residues. V was clipped by 4 bases and J by 0 bases; unmatched bases: 0. The CDR3 loop is CASSGTSSYEQYF. In nucleotides, the CDR3 is TGTGCCAGCAGTGGGACTAGCTCCTACGAGCAGTACTTC.

This clone was seen only once. The chain carries TRBV27 and TRBJ1-2, with D uncertain. There are 13 residues in the CDR3. Germline V gene data show CDR1 as MNHEY and CDR2 as SMNVEV (reference sequence). Trimming removed 3 bases at V and 2 bases at J, with 7 bases between. CDR3 nucleotides: TGTGCCAGCAGTTTGACACCCAACTATGGCTACACCTTC. Protein sequence: CASSLTPNYGYTF.